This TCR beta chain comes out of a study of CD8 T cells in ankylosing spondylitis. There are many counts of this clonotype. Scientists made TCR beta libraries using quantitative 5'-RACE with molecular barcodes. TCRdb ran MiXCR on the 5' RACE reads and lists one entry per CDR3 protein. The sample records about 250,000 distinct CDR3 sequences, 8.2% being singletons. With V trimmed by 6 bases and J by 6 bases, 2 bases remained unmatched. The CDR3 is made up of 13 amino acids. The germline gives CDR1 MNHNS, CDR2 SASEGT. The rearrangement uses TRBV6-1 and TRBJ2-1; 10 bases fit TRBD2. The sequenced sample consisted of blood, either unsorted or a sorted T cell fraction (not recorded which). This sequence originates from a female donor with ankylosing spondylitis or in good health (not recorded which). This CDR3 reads CASRLAGTNEQFF. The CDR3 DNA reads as TGTGCCAGCAGACTAGCGGGAACCAATGAGCAGTTCTTC.